This T cell receptor beta chain was documented in a study of post-analysis software for immune sequencing data. Overall study context: Progressive-relapsing, secondary progressive and relapsing-remitting multiple sclerosis were among the disease courses included.

cDNA libraries of TCR beta carried unique molecular identifiers. Yield was roughly 0.5 million cDNA molecules from approximately 0.95 to 9.8 million T cells. TCRdb ran MiXCR on the PCR reads and lists one entry per CDR3 protein. The data hold some 890,000 distinct CDR3 sequences, with approximately 53% observed a single time. V was pared by 1 base and J by 4 bases, with 9 bases of the junction left unmatched. The CDR3 contains 16 residues. Germline loops: CDR1 SGHKS, CDR2 YYEKEE (reference sequence). This clonotype has only a few counts. The target antigen is unknown. Findings and caveats of the study: The F measure placed samples prepared in the same batch into strongly shared clusters. When compared against controls, multiple sclerosis patients showed significantly lower normalized Chao1 diversity. Included in a set of five TRBV segments more frequent in patients than controls were TRBV5-6, TRBV5-1 and TRBV20-1.

This receptor was obtained from a girl aged 5 to 17 with multiple sclerosis. The sample comprised blood. This rearrangement joins TRBV5-5 to TRBJ2-5; 8 bases match TRBD2. The CDR3, as DNA: TGTGCCAGCAGCTTGAGGAGCGGGGGAGGAGTAGAGACCCAGTACTTC. This translates into CASSLRSGGGVETQYF.